This T cell receptor beta chain was captured by sequencing in a study of monozygotic twins with inflammatory bowel disease. TCRdb derives one entry per CDR3 protein from the 5' RACE reads, leaving out DNA. The sample table includes over 100,000 distinct CDR3 sequences. CDR3 length: 15 residues. Germline values: CDR1 MDHEN, CDR2 SYDVKM. The chain links TRBV28 to TRBJ1-4; the D gene TCRdb calls, TRBD1, cannot be checked with no DNA. This TCR derives from a human donor with ulcerative colitis or Crohn's disease, or a healthy co-twin of an affected twin (not recorded which). Sequencing was performed on blood. The CDR3 loop reads CASSPSREGDEKLFF.